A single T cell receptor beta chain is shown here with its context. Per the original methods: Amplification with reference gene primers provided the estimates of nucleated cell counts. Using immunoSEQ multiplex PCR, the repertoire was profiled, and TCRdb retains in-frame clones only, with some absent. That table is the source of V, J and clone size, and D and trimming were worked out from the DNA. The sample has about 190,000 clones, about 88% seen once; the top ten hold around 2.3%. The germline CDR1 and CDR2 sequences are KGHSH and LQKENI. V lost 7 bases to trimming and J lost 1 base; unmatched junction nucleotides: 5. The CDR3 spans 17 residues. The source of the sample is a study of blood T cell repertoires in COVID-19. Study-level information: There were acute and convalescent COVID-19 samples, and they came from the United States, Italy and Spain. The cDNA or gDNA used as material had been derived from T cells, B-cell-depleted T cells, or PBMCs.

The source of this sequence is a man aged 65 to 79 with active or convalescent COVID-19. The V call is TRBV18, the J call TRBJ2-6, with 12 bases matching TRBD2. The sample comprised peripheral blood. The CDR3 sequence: CASFPTSGSSGANVLTF. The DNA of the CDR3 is TGTGCCAGCTTCCCGACTAGCGGGAGTTCTGGGGCCAACGTCCTGACTTTC.